These 11 T cell receptor beta chains came from one sample sequenced in a study of blood T cell repertoires in COVID-19. Measured with immunoSEQ multiplex PCR; TCRdb has only the in-frame clones, and not every one. The table lists 200,000 or so clones, 83% of them singletons. Sequencing used PBMCs or T cells enriched from blood (not recorded which). All receptors derive from a woman aged 45 to 65 who had been exposed to COVID-19.

A single count supports this clone. The chain employs TRBV14 and TRBJ1-1; maybe TRBD1 (5 bases). CDR1 and CDR2 from the germline V gene are SGHDN and FVKESK. The CDR3 has 13 amino acids. Trimming removed 5 bases at V and 3 bases at J, with 10 bases between. DNA of the CDR3: TGTGCCAGCAGCAGAACCAGGGACACTGAAGCTTTCTTT. It codes for CASSRTRDTEAFF.

CDR3 nucleotides: TGTGCCAGCAGCAAAGCGCTAACAGGGGGGAACACTGAAGCTTTCTTT. Its protein product is CASSKALTGGNTEAFF. The V call is TRBV21-1, the J call TRBJ1-1; TRBD1, the D gene given by the table, was not confirmed from the DNA. TRBV21-1 corresponds to a pseudogene. The CDR3 is 16 residues long.

The chain has TRBV15 and TRBJ2-7, with TRBD1 matching 9 bases. Trimming removed 5 bases from V and 4 bases from J; junction bases left unmatched: 6. The CDR3 has 14 residues. Germline CDR1 LNHNV, CDR2 YYDKDF (reference sequence). The CDR3 bases are TGTGCCACCAGCCTCGGACAGGGGAAATACGAGCAGTACTTC. Protein product: CATSLGQGKYEQYF. Drawing the rest from reference TRBV15 and TRBJ2-7, the complete variable domain is DAMVIQNPRYQVTQFGKPVTLSCSQTLNHNVMYWYQQKSSQAPKLLFHYYDKDFNNEADTPDNFQSRRPNTSFCFLDIRSPGLGDTAMYLCATSLGQGKYEQYFGPGTRLTVT.

The V and J genes are TRBV29-1 and TRBJ2-3, with TRBD2 matching over 7 bases. Germline V gene data show CDR1 as SQVTM and CDR2 as ANQGSEA. This CDR3 comprises 15 residues. Trimming removed 5 bases from V and 2 bases from J; junction bases left unmatched: 10. The CDR3 DNA follows: TGCAGCGTTTCTCTTTTGCGGGACTACACAGATACGCAGTATTTT. It yields the protein CSVSLLRDYTDTQYF.

J is TRBJ2-4 and V is TRBV5-1; the D gene is possibly TRBD1 (6 bases). The V gene's germline CDR1 is SGHRS and CDR2 YFSETQ. This CDR3 contains 15 residues. Trimming stripped 0 bases from V and 4 bases from J, with 11 bases between. The CDR3 reads CASSLEGTPKNIQYF. Here the CDR3 DNA reads TGCGCCAGCAGCTTGGAGGGGACACCGAAAAACATTCAGTACTTC.

The CDR3 DNA is TGCGCCAGCAGTGAACACGTTGGGACTAGGAACAATGAGCAGTTCTTC. It codes for CASSEHVGTRNNEQFF. The J gene is TRBJ2-1, the V gene TRBV10-2; 8 bases line up with TRBD2. Germline loops: CDR1 WSHSY, CDR2 SAAADI. J gave up 5 bases and V 3 bases, and 9 bases lay outside the gene matches. The CDR3 loop spans 16 amino acids.

This chain connects TRBV5-1 to TRBJ2-5; TRBD2 aligns across 10 bases. After removal of 1 base from V and 3 bases from J, the junction contained 6 bases not matched to a gene. This CDR3 comprises 16 residues. CDR1 SGHRS and CDR2 YFSETQ come from the germline V gene. The CDR3 reads CASSLLAGVLKETQYF. The CDR3, as DNA: TGCGCCAGCAGCTTGCTAGCGGGGGTTTTAAAAGAGACCCAGTACTTC.

The V call is TRBV9, the J call TRBJ1-1, with D possibly matching TRBD1 (6 bases). V lost 3 bases and J 11 bases, leaving 17 bases between the germline ends. This CDR3 is 13 amino acids long. CDR1 and CDR2 (germline): SGDLS, YYNGEE. CDR3 amino acids: CASSALPGERAFF. The CDR3 coding sequence is TGTGCCAGCAGCGCCCTGCCAGGGGAAAGGGCTTTCTTT.

The chain links TRBV12-5 to TRBJ2-5, with 9 nucleotides matching TRBD2. Looked up from germline, CDR1 is LGHNT and CDR2 is FRNRAP. The J segment lost 2 bases and the V segment lost 2 bases, leaving 9 bases of the junction unmatched. The CDR3 spans 17 residues. The CDR3 sequence: CASGLRVTSGEQETQYF. The DNA of the CDR3 is TGTGCTAGTGGTTTGCGGGTGACTAGCGGAGAACAAGAGACCCAGTACTTC.

This chain connects TRBV6-5 to TRBJ2-5, with 7 bases matching TRBD2. J lost 5 bases, V lost 4 bases, and 7 bases had no gene match. Germline V gene data show CDR1 as MNHEY and CDR2 as SVGAGI. This CDR3 spans 14 amino acids. CDR3 sequence reads: CASSWGGGSETQYF. The CDR3 DNA reads TGTGCCAGCAGTTGGGGCGGGGGTTCGGAGACCCAGTACTTC.

V usage is TRBV5-4 and J usage is TRBJ2-5; 8 nucleotides match TRBD2. J gave up 5 bases and V 1 base, and 4 bases lay outside the gene matches. The CDR3 has 14 amino acids. The germline CDR1 and CDR2 sequences are SGHNT and YYREEE (reference sequence). CDR3 amino acids: CASSLPGGPETQYF. The CDR3 coding sequence is TGTGCCAGCAGCTTGCCGGGGGGGCCGGAGACCCAGTACTTC.